The rows below give T cell receptor beta chains drawn from one sample of a study of cytomegalovirus exposure and HLA in healthy donors. Sequenced by immunoSEQ multiplex PCR; TCRdb stores in-frame clones only, minus some. The table has under 250,000 clones, roughly 84% seen once. Sequences were obtained from PBMCs. Receptor source: a man between 18 and 35 years old in good health and CMV-seropositive. Both conserved end residues are part of each CDR3.

V: TRBV4-1; J: TRBJ1-5; CDR3: CASSSIRDRNQPQHF
V: TRBV28; J: TRBJ2-1; CDR3: CASSFLTPGRQGEQFF
V: TRBV6-5; J: TRBJ2-7; CDR3: CASSYSGRTGYYEQYF
V: TRBV10-3; J: TRBJ2-5; CDR3: CAISASSGSMAYQETQYF
V: TRBV12-5; J: TRBJ1-1; CDR3: CASADDSGEAFF
V: TRBV2; J: TRBJ1-1; CDR3: CASRRGVLTEAFF
V: TRBV19; J: TRBJ1-2; CDR3: CASSIDLWAGESGYTF
V: TRBV30; J: TRBJ2-7; CDR3: CAWSTGTWTYEQYF
V: TRBV30; J: TRBJ2-5; CDR3: CAWSVGSGRVKTQYF
V: TRBV5-1; J: TRBJ2-2; CDR3: CASSPGGISTGELFF
V: TRBV5-4; J: TRBJ2-5; CDR3: CASSSPGSVGETQYF
V: TRBV5-1; J: TRBJ2-7; CDR3: CASSLSTRTSGSYEQYF
V: TRBV4-3; J: TRBJ2-1; CDR3: CASSQGSASGRAYNEQFF
V: TRBV18; J: TRBJ2-2; CDR3: CASSYRDTGELFF
V: TRBV7-8; J: TRBJ2-7; CDR3: CASSLARREIPYEQYF
V: TRBV7-2; J: TRBJ2-7; CDR3: CASSLFHEQYF
V: TRBV9; J: TRBJ2-5; CDR3: CASSVDTGEETQYF
V: TRBV5-1; J: TRBJ1-4; CDR3: CASSSNGVNEKLFF
V: TRBV11-1; J: TRBJ2-1; CDR3: CATQQQKTSRSSSYNEQFF
V: TRBV7-2; J: TRBJ1-2; CDR3: CASSLRMGQGATSGYTF
V: TRBV30; J: TRBJ2-3; CDR3: CAWSVGLAGGSDTQYF
V: TRBV5-1; J: TRBJ2-1; CDR3: CASSLGLRSSYNEQFF
V: TRBV29-1; J: TRBJ2-5; CDR3: CSGLGWDETQYF
V: TRBV5-4; J: TRBJ2-5; CDR3: CASSWDRKETQYF
V: TRBV20-1; J: TRBJ1-1; CDR3: CSERGDTEAFF
V: TRBV7-9; J: TRBJ1-4; CDR3: CASSLGWRSGKLFF
V: TRBV7-6; J: TRBJ1-5; CDR3: CASSPAGTNQPQHF